The T cell receptor (beta chain) described here comes from a study of post-analysis software for immune sequencing data. Study overall: In terms of disease course, relapsing-remitting, secondary progressive and progressive-relapsing multiple sclerosis were included. The study's findings and limits: Patients showed TRBV5-6, TRBV5-1 and TRBV20-1 among four to six TRBV segments more frequent than in controls. People with multiple sclerosis had a significantly lower normalized Chao1 diversity than controls did. Strong co-clustering by F measure linked samples that shared a preparation batch.

In regard to this clonotype: What it recognizes is unknown.

The CDR3 covers 16 residues. In germline, CDR1 is SGHTA, CDR2 FQGNSA. V dropped 5 bases and J dropped 10; count of bases not matched to a gene: 10. Unique-molecular-identifier-tagged TCR beta cDNA libraries were used. Yield was 450,000 to 650,000 cDNA molecules from around 1 to 10 million T cells. MiXCR was run by TCRdb on the PCR reads, yielding one entry per CDR3 protein. Here the sample spans approximately 630,000 distinct CDR3 sequences, 55% to 70% being singletons. Sequenced: blood. This chain links TRBV7-2 with TRBJ2-1, with TRBD2 matching 14 bases. The sequence was collected from a girl between 2 and 10 years old with multiple sclerosis. Written as DNA, the CDR3 is TGTGCCAGCAGCCCCCAGACTAGCGGGGGGGCGGTGGAGCAGTTCTTC. This sequence encodes CASSPQTSGGAVEQFF.